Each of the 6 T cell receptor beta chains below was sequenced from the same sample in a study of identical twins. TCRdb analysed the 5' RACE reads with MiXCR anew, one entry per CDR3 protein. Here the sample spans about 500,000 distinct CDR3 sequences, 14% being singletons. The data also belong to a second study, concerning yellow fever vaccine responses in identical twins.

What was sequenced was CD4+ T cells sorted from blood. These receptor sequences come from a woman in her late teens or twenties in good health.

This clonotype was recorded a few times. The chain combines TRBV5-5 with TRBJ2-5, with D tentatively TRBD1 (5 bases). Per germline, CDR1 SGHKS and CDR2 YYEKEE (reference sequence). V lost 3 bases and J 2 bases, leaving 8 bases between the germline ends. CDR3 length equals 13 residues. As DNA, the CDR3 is TGTGCCAGCAGCTCAAGGGGTCAAGAGACCCAGTACTTC. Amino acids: CASSSRGQETQYF.

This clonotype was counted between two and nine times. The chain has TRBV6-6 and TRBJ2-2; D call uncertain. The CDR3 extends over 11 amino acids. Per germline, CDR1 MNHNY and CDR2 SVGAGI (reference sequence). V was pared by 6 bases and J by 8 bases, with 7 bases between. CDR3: CASRNMGELFF. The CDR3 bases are TGTGCCAGCAGGAACATGGGGGAGCTGTTTTTT.

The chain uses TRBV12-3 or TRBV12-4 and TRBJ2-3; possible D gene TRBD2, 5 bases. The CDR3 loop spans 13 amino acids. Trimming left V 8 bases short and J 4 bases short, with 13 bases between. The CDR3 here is CASRLAGSDTQYF. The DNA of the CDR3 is TGTGCCAGCCGACTCGCGGGTTCAGATACGCAGTATTTT.

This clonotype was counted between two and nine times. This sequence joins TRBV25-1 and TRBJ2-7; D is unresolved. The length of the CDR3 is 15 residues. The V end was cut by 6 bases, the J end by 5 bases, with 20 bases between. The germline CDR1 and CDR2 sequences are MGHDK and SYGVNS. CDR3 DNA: TGTGCCAGCAGACCGCCCGGCCCAGGATGGGACGAGCAGTACTTC. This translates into CASRPPGPGWDEQYF.

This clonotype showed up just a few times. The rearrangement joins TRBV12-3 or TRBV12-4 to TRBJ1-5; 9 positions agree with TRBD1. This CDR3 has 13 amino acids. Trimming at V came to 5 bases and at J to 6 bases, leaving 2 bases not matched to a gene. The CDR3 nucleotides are TGTGCCAGCAGTCGGGACAGGGCTCAGCCCCAGCATTTT. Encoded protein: CASSRDRAQPQHF.

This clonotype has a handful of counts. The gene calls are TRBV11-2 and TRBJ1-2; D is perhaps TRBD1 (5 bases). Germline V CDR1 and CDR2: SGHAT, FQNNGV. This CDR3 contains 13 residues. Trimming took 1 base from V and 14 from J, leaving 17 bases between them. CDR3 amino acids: CASSLGPRWGITF. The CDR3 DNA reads TGTGCCAGCAGCTTAGGTCCGCGGTGGGGGATTACCTTC.